Below are 7 T cell receptor beta chains sequenced from a single sample in a study of T cell responses to AZD1222 COVID-19 vaccine. Data came from immunoSEQ multiplex PCR; TCRdb stores just in-frame clones and leaves some out. Here the sample spans about 110,000 clones, around 94% being singletons. The material was peripheral blood, obtained on day 0 of AZD1222 vaccination. Source of these receptors: an adult in good health.

This clone was found a few times. This sequence joins TRBV6-5 and TRBJ2-1; D possibly uses TRBD1 or TRBD2 (5 bases each). Germline V gene lookup returns CDR1 MNHEY and CDR2 SVGAGI. The CDR3 spans 16 residues. The V end was cut by 0 bases, the J end by 2 bases, with 11 bases between. The CDR3 nucleotides read TGTGCCAGCAGTTACTCTCCCGAGGGGACCTACAATGAGCAGTTCTTC. It specifies CASSYSPEGTYNEQFF.

This rearrangement joins TRBV27 to TRBJ2-7; 8 nucleotides match TRBD2. Germline V CDR1 and CDR2: MNHEY, SMNVEV (reference sequence). V was pared by 2 bases and J by 6 bases, with 9 bases of the junction left unmatched. CDR3 size: 15 residues. CDR3 DNA: TGTGCCAGCAGTTTAAAAGCGGGAGTTAAGAGCGAGCAGTACTTC. Translating it yields CASSLKAGVKSEQYF.

The count of this clone is one. J is TRBJ2-4 and V is TRBV30; 7 bases map to TRBD1. The ends lost 7 bases at V and 4 bases at J; junction bases unmatched: 10. Germline V gene lookup returns CDR1 GTSNPN and CDR2 SVGIG (reference sequence). The CDR3 length is 14 residues. The chain's CDR3 is CAYQTGTAKNIQYF. The CDR3 bases are TGTGCCTATCAAACCGGGACAGCAAAAAACATTCAGTACTTC.

The chain couples TRBV13 to TRBJ1-2, with 7 bases lining up with TRBD1. Per germline, CDR1 PRHDT and CDR2 FYEKMQ (reference sequence). There are 13 residues in the CDR3. Trimming removed 3 bases from V and 7 bases from J; junction bases left unmatched: 5. CDR3 nucleotides: TGTGCCAGCAGCTTGGCCAGGGGGTCTGGCTACACCTTC. It encodes CASSLARGSGYTF.

The table lists this clone with a count of one. The CDR3 sequence is CASSIRLSYGYTF. CDR3 coding DNA: TGTGCCAGTAGTATCAGACTGTCATATGGCTACACCTTC. This rearrangement joins TRBV19 to TRBJ1-2; D remains unclear. V lost 3 bases to trimming and J lost 5 bases, with 10 bases between them. Germline V CDR1 and CDR2: LNHDA, SQIVND (reference sequence). This CDR3 contains 13 residues.

V usage is TRBV6-5 and J usage is TRBJ2-6, with a weak D call TRBD2 (6 bases). Germline lookup yields CDR1 MNHEY and CDR2 SVGAGI. The CDR3 loop spans 15 amino acids. The V and J ends lost 5 bases and 4 bases respectively, with 12 bases between them. CDR3 sequence reads: CASSLREAGANVLTF. In DNA form, the CDR3 reads TGTGCCAGCAGTCTCAGGGAGGCAGGGGCCAACGTCCTGACTTTC.

The V gene is TRBV2, the J gene TRBJ1-2; a possible D gene is TRBD1 (5 bases). From germline, CDR1 is SNHLY and CDR2 FYNNEI. The CDR3 has 13 amino acids. Trimming stripped 4 bases from V and 4 bases from J, with 10 bases between. The CDR3 region is CASSVEGSYGYTF. CDR3 in DNA: TGTGCCAGCAGTGTAGAGGGGAGCTATGGCTACACCTTC.